This TCR beta chain was captured by sequencing in a study of T cell responses to AZD1222 COVID-19 vaccine. Study observations and caveats: Just 5 or 6 AZD1222 recipients tested seropositive at baseline. White British ancestry dominated among donors, who included more females, and clonal diversity was possibly underestimated.

The CDR3 is 14 residues long. In germline, CDR1 is SGHNT, CDR2 YYREEE (reference sequence). Trimming removed 1 base at V and 5 bases at J, with 12 bases between. The assay was immunoSEQ multiplex PCR, and TCRdb's table has in-frame clones only and misses some. The profile covers 77,000 or so clones, with 88% appearing a single time and 15% to 20% taken by the ten largest. In regard to this clone: The antigen remains unidentified.

This receptor was identified in an adult in good health. The material sequenced was peripheral blood, taken on day 0 of AZD1222 vaccination. The rearrangement links TRBV5-4 to TRBJ2-5; D perhaps matches TRBD1 (6 bases). CDR3 DNA: TGTGCCAGCAGCTTGAAAAGGACAGCGGAGACCCAGTACTTC. Translation: CASSLKRTAETQYF.